This T cell receptor (beta chain) was documented in a study of T-cell reconstitution after alpha-beta-depleted transplantation in children. Researchers prepared the TCRbeta library using unique molecular identifiers, the study reports. TCRdb reprocessed the PCR reads with MiXCR, giving one entry per CDR3 protein. This sample carries 500,000 or so distinct CDR3 sequences, around a third of them seen once, and the ten largest clones take about 2.3%. Germline CDR1 reads MNHEY; CDR2 reads SVGAGI. The CDR3 spans 14 residues. The V gene lost 0 bases and the J gene lost 3 bases, with 6 bases spanning the gap.

The chain links TRBV6-5 to TRBJ1-3; D unclear. The specimen was PBMCs from the stem cell graft donor, collected from the stem cell graft. This receptor was taken from a human donor who donated a stem cell graft to a child with aplastic anemia. CDR3 sequence (DNA): TGTGCCAGCAGTTACTCGAAAGGTGGAAACACCATATATTTT. Its translation is CASSYSKGGNTIYF.